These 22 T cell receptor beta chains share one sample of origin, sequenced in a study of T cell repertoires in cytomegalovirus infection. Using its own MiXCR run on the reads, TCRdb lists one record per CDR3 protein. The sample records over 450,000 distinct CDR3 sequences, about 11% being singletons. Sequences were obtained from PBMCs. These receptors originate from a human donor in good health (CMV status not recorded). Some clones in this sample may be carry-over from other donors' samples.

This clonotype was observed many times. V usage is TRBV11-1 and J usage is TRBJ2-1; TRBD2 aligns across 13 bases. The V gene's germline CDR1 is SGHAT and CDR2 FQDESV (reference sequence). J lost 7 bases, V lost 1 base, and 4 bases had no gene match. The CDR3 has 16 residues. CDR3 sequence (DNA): TGTGCCAGCAGCTTAGGACTAGCGGGAGGTCAGAATGAGCAGTTCTTC. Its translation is CASSLGLAGGQNEQFF.

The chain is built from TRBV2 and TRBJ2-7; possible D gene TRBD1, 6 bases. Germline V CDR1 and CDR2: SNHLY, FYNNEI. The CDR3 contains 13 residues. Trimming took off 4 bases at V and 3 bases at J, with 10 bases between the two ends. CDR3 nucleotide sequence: TGTGCCAGCAGTGGGGACATCTACTACGAGCAGTACTTC. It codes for CASSGDIYYEQYF.

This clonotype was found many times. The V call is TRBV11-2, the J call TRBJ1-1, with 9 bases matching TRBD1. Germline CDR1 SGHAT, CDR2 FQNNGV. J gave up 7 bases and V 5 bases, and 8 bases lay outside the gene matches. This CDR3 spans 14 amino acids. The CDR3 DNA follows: TGTGCCAGCAGCCGGACAGGGGATCGGAATGAAGCTTTCTTT. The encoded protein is CASSRTGDRNEAFF.

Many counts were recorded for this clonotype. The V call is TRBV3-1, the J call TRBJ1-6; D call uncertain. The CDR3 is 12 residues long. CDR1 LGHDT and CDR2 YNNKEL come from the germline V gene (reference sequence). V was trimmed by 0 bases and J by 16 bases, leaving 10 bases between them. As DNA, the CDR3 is TGTGCCAGCAGCCAAGAGGGTCAGGTTCTCCACTTT. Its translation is CASSQEGQVLHF. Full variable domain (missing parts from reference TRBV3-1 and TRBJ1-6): DTAVSQTPKYLVTQMGNDKSIKCEQNLGHDTMYWYKQDSKKFLKIMFSYNNKELIINETVPNRFSPKSPDKAHLNLHINSLELGDSAVYFCASSQEGQVLHFGNGTRLTVT.

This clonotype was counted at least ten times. The CDR3 sequence: CASSLNTSGNTIYF. CDR3 DNA sequence: TGTGCCAGCAGCTTAAACACCTCTGGAAACACCATATATTTT. V gene TRBV7-9 combines with J gene TRBJ1-3, with D unclear. CDR3 length: 14 amino acids. Germline V gene sequence: CDR1 SEHNR, CDR2 FQNEAQ (reference sequence). V gave up 2 bases and J gave up 0 bases, with 5 bases separating them.

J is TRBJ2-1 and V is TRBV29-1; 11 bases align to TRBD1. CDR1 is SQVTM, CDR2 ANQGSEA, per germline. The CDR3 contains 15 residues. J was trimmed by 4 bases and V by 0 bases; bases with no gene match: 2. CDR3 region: CSVEEGQGVYNEQFF. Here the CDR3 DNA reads TGCAGCGTTGAAGAGGGACAGGGGGTATACAATGAGCAGTTCTTC.

The CDR3 bases are TGTGCCAGCAGCGTTGGGACAGGGATTCAGCCCCAGCATTTT. The encoded protein is CASSVGTGIQPQHF. V and J are TRBV9 and TRBJ1-5, with 9 bases identical to TRBD1. The CDR3 sequence is 14 residues long. The V gene's germline CDR1 is SGDLS and CDR2 YYNGEE. V lost 2 bases to trimming and J lost 6 bases; unmatched junction nucleotides: 3.

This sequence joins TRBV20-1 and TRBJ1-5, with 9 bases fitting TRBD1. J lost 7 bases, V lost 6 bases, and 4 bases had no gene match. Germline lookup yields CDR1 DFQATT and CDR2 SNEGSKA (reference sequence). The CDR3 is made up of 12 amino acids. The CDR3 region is CSASTGGQPQHF. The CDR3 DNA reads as TGCAGTGCCTCGACAGGGGGACAGCCCCAGCATTTT.

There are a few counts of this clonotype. The CDR3 spells CASSLYLGETQYF. CDR3 sequence (DNA): TGTGCCAGCAGCTTATATCTCGGGGAGACCCAGTACTTC. This chain links TRBV7-9 with TRBJ2-5; D is uncertain. Germline CDR1 and CDR2: SEHNR and FQNEAQ (reference sequence). CDR3 length equals 13 residues. V lost 2 bases and J 5 bases, leaving 9 bases between the germline ends.

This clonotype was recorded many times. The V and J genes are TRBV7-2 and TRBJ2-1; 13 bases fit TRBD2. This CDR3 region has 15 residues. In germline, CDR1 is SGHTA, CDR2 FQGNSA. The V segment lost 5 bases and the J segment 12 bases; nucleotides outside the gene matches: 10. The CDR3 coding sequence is TGTGCCAGCAGCCCCTGGGGACTAGCGGGACAAGGGCAGTTCTTC. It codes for CASSPWGLAGQGQFF.

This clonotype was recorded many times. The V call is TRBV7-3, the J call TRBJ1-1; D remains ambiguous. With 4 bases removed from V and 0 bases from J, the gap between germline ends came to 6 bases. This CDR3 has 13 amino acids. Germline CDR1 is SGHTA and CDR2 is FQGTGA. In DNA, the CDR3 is TGTGCCAGCAGCTCAGCCTTGAACACTGAAGCTTTCTTT. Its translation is CASSSALNTEAFF.

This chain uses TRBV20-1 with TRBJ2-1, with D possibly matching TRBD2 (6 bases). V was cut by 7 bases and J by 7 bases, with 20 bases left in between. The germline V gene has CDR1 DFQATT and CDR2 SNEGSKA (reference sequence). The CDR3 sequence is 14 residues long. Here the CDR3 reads CSGTGLLRDNEQFF. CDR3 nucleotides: TGCAGTGGCACGGGACTCCTTAGAGATAATGAGCAGTTCTTC.

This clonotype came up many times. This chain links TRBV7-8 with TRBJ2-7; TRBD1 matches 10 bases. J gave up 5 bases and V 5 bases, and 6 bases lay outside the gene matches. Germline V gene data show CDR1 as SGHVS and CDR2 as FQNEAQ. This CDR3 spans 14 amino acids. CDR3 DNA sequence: TGTGCCAGCAGCACCATGACAGGGGGCGACGAGCAGTACTTC. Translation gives CASSTMTGGDEQYF.

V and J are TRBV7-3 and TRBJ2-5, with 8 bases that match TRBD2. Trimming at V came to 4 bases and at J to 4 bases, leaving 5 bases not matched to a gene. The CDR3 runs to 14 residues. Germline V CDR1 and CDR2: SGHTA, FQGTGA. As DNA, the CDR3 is TGTGCCAGCAGCTCGGGACTAGTAGGAGAGACCCAGTACTTC. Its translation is CASSSGLVGETQYF.

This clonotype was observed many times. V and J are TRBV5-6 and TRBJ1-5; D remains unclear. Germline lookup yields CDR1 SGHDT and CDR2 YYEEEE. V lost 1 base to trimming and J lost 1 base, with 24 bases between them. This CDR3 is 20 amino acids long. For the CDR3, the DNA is TGTGCCAGCAGCTTGCCCCGGGAACCGGCTCGGAGACGAAGCAATCAGCCCCAGCATTTT. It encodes CASSLPREPARRRSNQPQHF.

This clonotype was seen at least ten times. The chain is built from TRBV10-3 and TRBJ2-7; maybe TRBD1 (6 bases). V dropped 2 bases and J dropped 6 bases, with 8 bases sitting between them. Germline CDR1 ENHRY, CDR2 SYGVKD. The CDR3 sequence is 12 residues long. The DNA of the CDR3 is TGTGCCATCAGTGAGCGAGGGGGCGAGCAGTACTTC. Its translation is CAISERGGEQYF.

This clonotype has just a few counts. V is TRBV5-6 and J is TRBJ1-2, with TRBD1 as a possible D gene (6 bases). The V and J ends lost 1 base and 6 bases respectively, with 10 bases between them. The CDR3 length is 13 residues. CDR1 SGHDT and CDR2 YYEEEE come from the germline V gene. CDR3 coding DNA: TGTGCCAGCAGCTTGACAGGGAGCCATGGCTACACCTTC. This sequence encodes CASSLTGSHGYTF.

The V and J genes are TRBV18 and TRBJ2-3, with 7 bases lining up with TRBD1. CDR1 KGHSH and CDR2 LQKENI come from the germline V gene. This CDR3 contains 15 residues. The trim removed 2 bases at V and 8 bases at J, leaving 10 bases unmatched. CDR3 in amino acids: CASSPGDSKIVTQYF. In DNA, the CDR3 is TGTGCCAGCTCACCAGGGGACAGCAAAATAGTTACGCAGTATTTT.

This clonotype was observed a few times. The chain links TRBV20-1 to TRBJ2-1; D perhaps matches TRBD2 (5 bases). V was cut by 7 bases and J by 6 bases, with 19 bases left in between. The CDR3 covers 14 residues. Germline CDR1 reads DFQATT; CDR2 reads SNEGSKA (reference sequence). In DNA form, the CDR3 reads TGCAGTGTCCCAGAGGGCCGGCTTAGCAATGAGCAGTTCTTC. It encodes CSVPEGRLSNEQFF.

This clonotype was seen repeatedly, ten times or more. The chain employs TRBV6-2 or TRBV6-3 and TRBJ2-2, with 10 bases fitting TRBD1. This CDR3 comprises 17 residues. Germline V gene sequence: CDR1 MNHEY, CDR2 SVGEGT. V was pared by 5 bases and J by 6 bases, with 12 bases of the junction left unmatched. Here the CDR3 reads CASSQPLPGQGPGELFF. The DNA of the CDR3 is TGTGCCAGCAGTCAACCCCTTCCGGGACAGGGGCCCGGGGAGCTGTTTTTT.

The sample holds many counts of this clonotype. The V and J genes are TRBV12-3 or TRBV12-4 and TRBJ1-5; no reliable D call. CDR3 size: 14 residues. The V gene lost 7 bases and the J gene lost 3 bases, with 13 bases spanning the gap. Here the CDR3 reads CASTTSRSNQPQHF. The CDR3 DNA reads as TGTGCCAGCACCACTTCAAGGTCCAATCAGCCCCAGCATTTT.

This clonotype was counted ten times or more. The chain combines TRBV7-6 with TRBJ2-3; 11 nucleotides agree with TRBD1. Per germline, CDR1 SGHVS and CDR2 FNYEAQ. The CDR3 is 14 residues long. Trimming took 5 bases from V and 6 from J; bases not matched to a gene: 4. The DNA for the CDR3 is TGTGCCAGCAGCCCCGGGACAGGGGGGGATACGCAGTATTTT. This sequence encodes CASSPGTGGDTQYF.